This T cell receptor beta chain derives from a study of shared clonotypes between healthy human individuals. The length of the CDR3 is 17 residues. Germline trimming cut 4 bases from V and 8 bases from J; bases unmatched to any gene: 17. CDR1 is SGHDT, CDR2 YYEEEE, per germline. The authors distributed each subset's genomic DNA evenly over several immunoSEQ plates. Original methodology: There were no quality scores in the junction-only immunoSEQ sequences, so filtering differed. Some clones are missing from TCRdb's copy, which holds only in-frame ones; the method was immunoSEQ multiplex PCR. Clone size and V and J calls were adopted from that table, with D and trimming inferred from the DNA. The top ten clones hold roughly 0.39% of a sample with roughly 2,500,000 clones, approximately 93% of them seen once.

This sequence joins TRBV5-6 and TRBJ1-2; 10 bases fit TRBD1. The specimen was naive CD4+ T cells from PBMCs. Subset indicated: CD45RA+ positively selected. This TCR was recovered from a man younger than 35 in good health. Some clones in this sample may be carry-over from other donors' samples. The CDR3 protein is CASSVLRDRGVMRGYTF. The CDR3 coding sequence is TGTGCCAGCAGCGTCCTACGGGACAGGGGAGTGATGCGCGGCTACACCTTC.